This T cell receptor (beta chain) was sequenced during a study of blood T cell repertoires in COVID-19. Background on the study: Sources were T cells, B-cell-depleted T cells, or PBMCs; the material itself was cDNA or gDNA.

The study drew participants aged roughly 18 to 89 years from some 24 US areas. Assignment of participants to cohorts was predicated upon participant-reported clinical history. Cohort 3 donors counted as recovered after two negative PCRs, clearance, or resolved symptoms. Germline CDR1 GTSNPN, CDR2 SVGIG (reference sequence). Trimming removed 0 bases from V and 6 bases from J, with 5 bases in between. This CDR3 has 11 amino acids. The repertoire was sequenced with immunoSEQ multiplex PCR; TCRdb's copy has only in-frame clones and lacks some. Among fewer than 500,000 clones, 87% were seen once, and the ten largest hold around 0.64%.

The clonotype originates from a woman aged 18-29 years who had recovered from COVID-19. Material for sequencing was PBMCs or T cells enriched from blood (not recorded which). The gene calls are TRBV30 and TRBJ1-1; D unresolved. CDR3 loop: CAWSVASEAFF. The DNA of the CDR3 is TGTGCCTGGAGTGTAGCTTCTGAAGCTTTCTTT.